Following are 14 T cell receptor beta chains from one sample sequenced in a study of shared clonotypes between healthy human individuals. Only in-frame clones appear in the TCRdb table, and some are missing; sequencing was by immunoSEQ multiplex PCR. The sample lists 650,000 to 800,000 clones; about 90% were seen once. CD8 cells classed as naive were CD45RO-negative and positively selected for CCR7, excluding terminally differentiated effector memory CD45RA+ cells. Sequenced material: naive CD8+ T cells sorted from blood. These receptors all come from a man between 25 and 39 years old in good health.

Only one count was recorded for this clone. V and J are TRBV27 and TRBJ1-2, with D possibly being TRBD1 (6 bases). V lost 5 bases, J lost 2 bases, and 12 bases lay in between. Germline V gives CDR1 MNHEY, CDR2 SMNVEV (reference sequence). The CDR3 is made up of 14 amino acids. CDR3 nucleotides: TGTGCCAGCAGTCCCCATACAGGGAACTATGGCTACACCTTC. Encoded protein: CASSPHTGNYGYTF.

This rearrangement joins TRBV27 to TRBJ2-2, with 13 bases identical to TRBD2. The V gene's germline CDR1 is MNHEY and CDR2 SMNVEV (reference sequence). The CDR3 runs 20 residues. V dropped 0 bases and J dropped 1; count of bases not matched to a gene: 8. As DNA, the CDR3 is TGTGCCAGCAGTTTATCGCAGAGACTAGCGGGAGGTGGGAACACCGGGGAGCTGTTTTTT. Its translation: CASSLSQRLAGGGNTGELFF.

This rearrangement joins TRBV4-1 to TRBJ2-5; 8 nucleotides match TRBD2. The V gene end was trimmed by 3 bases and the J gene end by 4 bases; junction bases not matched to a gene: 1. Germline CDR1 is MGHRA and CDR2 is YSYEKL. The CDR3 extends over 13 amino acids. The CDR3: CASSHGLAETQYF. The CDR3 DNA sequence: TGCGCCAGCAGCCACGGACTAGCAGAGACCCAGTACTTC.

This clone showed up just once. The gene calls are TRBV7-6 and TRBJ1-1; D is unclear. Germline assignment: CDR1 SGHVS and CDR2 FNYEAQ. The CDR3 covers 15 residues. V was trimmed by 1 base and J by 0 bases, leaving 9 bases between them. The CDR3 spells CASSLVEGMNTEAFF. CDR3 DNA: TGTGCCAGCAGCTTAGTTGAGGGCATGAACACTGAAGCTTTCTTT.

This chain joins TRBV6-1 and TRBJ1-1; D ambiguous. The V gene lost 7 bases and the J gene lost 7 bases, with 10 bases spanning the gap. Germline CDR1 and CDR2: MNHNS and SASEGT. The CDR3 is 11 residues long. CDR3 sequence (DNA): TGTGCCAGCATTTGGCCCCTTGAAGCTTTCTTT. This codes for CASIWPLEAFF.

The CDR3 spells CATTPDEIYNEQFF. For the CDR3, the DNA is TGTGCCACCACACCCGACGAGATATACAATGAGCAGTTCTTC. This chain links TRBV19 with TRBJ2-1, with D unresolved. Germline CDR1 reads LNHDA; CDR2 reads SQIVND (reference sequence). CDR3 length equals 14 residues. With 10 bases removed from V and 4 bases from J, the gap between germline ends came to 17 bases.

In this sample, this clone turned up a few times. At the DNA level, this CDR3 is encoded by other sequences in the same sample as well. DNA of the CDR3: TGCAGTGCTAGAAACACCGGGGAGCTGTTTTTT. This sequence encodes CSARNTGELFF. The rearrangement uses TRBV20-1 and TRBJ2-2; D is unclear. The V and J ends lost 2 bases and 2 bases respectively, with 0 bases between them. Germline values: CDR1 DFQATT, CDR2 SNEGSKA (reference sequence). This CDR3 has 11 amino acids.

About this clone: At the DNA level, this CDR3 is encoded by other sequences in the same sample as well. The J gene is TRBJ2-1, the V gene TRBV27; D might be TRBD2 (5 bases). Germline CDR1 is MNHEY and CDR2 is SMNVEV (reference sequence). This CDR3 has 15 amino acids. Trimming took 5 bases from V and 3 from J, leaving 14 bases between them. The CDR3 reads CASSLLAGSYNEQFF. In nucleotides, the CDR3 is TGTGCCAGCAGTCTACTGGCGGGTAGCTACAATGAGCAGTTCTTC.

CDR3 protein: CASSPAWGEQYF. For the CDR3, the DNA is TGTGCCAGCAGTCCGGCGTGGGGGGAGCAGTACTTC. This rearrangement joins TRBV27 to TRBJ2-7; the D call may be TRBD1 or TRBD2 (5 bases each). Germline lookup yields CDR1 MNHEY and CDR2 SMNVEV (reference sequence). The germline V and J ends were trimmed by 5 bases and 7 bases, with 12 bases remaining between them. The CDR3 loop spans 12 amino acids.

The gene calls are TRBV7-2 and TRBJ2-1; 11 bases match TRBD2. After removal of 5 bases from V and 3 bases from J, the junction contained 6 bases not matched to a gene. CDR1 is SGHTA, CDR2 FQGNSA, per germline. The CDR3 spans 16 residues. The CDR3 DNA reads TGTGCCAGCAGCAGACTAGCGGGGACATTCTACAATGAGCAGTTCTTC. Amino acids: CASSRLAGTFYNEQFF.

This clone was seen only once. The gene calls are TRBV11-2 and TRBJ1-4, with D possibly TRBD1 on 5 matching bases. Germline-derived CDR1 and CDR2 are SGHAT and FQNNGV. Trimming took off 0 bases at V and 15 bases at J, with 14 bases between the two ends. This CDR3 has 13 amino acids. The CDR3 sequence is CASSLEAGTGLFF. In DNA form, the CDR3 reads TGTGCCAGCAGCTTAGAGGCCGGGACCGGGTTGTTTTTT. Drawing the rest from reference TRBV11-2 and TRBJ1-4, the complete variable domain is EAGVAQSPRYKIIEKRQSVAFWCNPISGHATLYWYQQILGQGPKLLIQFQNNGVVDDSQLPKDRFSAERLKGVDSTLKIQPAKLEDSAVYLCASSLEAGTGLFFGSGTQLSVL.

The gene calls are TRBV7-6 and TRBJ2-6, with no clear D. The ends were cut back, 2 bases at V and 0 bases at J, with 20 bases in the middle. The CDR3 consists of 20 residues. Germline CDR1 SGHVS, CDR2 FNYEAQ. The CDR3 DNA reads as TGTGCCAGCAGCTTAAATGTTCTCGGGCGTACCTTCTCTGGGGCCAACGTCCTGACTTTC. This sequence encodes CASSLNVLGRTFSGANVLTF.

The chain recombines TRBV27 with TRBJ2-7; no definite D call. Germline V lookup: CDR1 MNHEY, CDR2 SMNVEV (reference sequence). The CDR3 spans 16 residues. V shed 5 bases and J shed 6 bases, with 23 bases lying between them. CDR3 nucleotide sequence: TGTGCCAGCAGTCCCTACCCGGAAGGGATCATGGGCGAGCAGTACTTC. This translates into CASSPYPEGIMGEQYF.

As regards this clone: The sample holds other DNA sequences that translate to the same CDR3. The rearrangement links TRBV27 to TRBJ2-1; 10 bases align to TRBD2. The CDR3 extends over 16 amino acids. Unmatched junction bases numbered 3, after V lost 2 bases and J lost 2 bases. Germline V gene sequence: CDR1 MNHEY, CDR2 SMNVEV (reference sequence). DNA of the CDR3: TGTGCCAGCAGTTTAAGTCTAGCGGGGGCCTACAATGAGCAGTTCTTC. As protein: CASSLSLAGAYNEQFF.